These 10 T cell receptor beta chains were sequenced from one sample in a study of T cell clonality in common variable immunodeficiency. Study-wide results and limits: Fewer deletions and N-nucleotide insertions were reportedly seen in common variable immunodeficiency TCR beta sequences.

Generated by immunoSEQ multiplex PCR, the TCRdb table keeps only in-frame clones and is missing some. Captured here are about 21,000 clones, none seen once; the top ten comprise around 2.5%. For these TCRs, the target antigens are not known. Sequencing used peripheral blood mononuclear cells. Receptors originate from a human donor with common variable immunodeficiency.

Ten or more counts support this clone. The read halts 3 residues ahead of the CDR3 end, with the missing end drawn from the germline J gene. This sequence joins TRBV6-4 and TRBJ2-3, with 12 positions matching TRBD2. From germline, CDR1 is MRHNA and CDR2 SNTAGT. This CDR3 has 15 residues. V lost 4 bases to trimming and J lost 1 base; unmatched junction nucleotides: 0. The DNA read from the CDR3 is TGTGCCAGCAGTGGGACTAGCGGGGGCACAGATACG. Translating it yields CASSGTSGGTDT. The complete CDR3 protein is CASSGTSGGTDTQYF.

This clone came up many times. The CDR3 end lies 3 residues beyond the end of the read and is filled in from the germline J gene. V usage is TRBV5-4 and J usage is TRBJ2-1, with 8 bases fitting TRBD2. V shed 4 bases and J 2 bases; nucleotides not matched to a gene: 8. Germline V gene lookup returns CDR1 SGHNT and CDR2 YYREEE (reference sequence). CDR3 size: 16 residues. The CDR3 sequence is CASSARAGDPYNEQFF. The CDR3 bases that were read are TGTGCCAGCAGCGCTCGAGCGGGGGACCCCTACAATGAG.

This clone was seen at least ten times. The read ends 3 residues shy of where the CDR3 ends; the end is completed using the germline J gene. The chain is built from TRBV30 and TRBJ2-1, with D possibly being TRBD1 (6 bases). The germline V and J ends were trimmed by 0 bases and 8 bases, with 20 bases remaining between them. CDR3 length: 16 residues. The germline V gene encodes CDR1 GTSNPN and CDR2 SVGIG (reference sequence). CDR3 in amino acids: CAWSVWRTANLYEQFF. The DNA read from the CDR3 is TGTGCCTGGAGTGTATGGCGGACAGCCAATCTGTATGAG.

Many counts were recorded for this clone. The DNA ends 3 residues before the CDR3 does, and the rest of the CDR3 is filled in from the germline J gene. The chain carries TRBV11-2 and TRBJ1-2; 10 nucleotides align to TRBD1. This CDR3 is built from 15 residues. The germline V gene encodes CDR1 SGHAT and CDR2 FQNNGV. Trimming at V came to 4 bases and at J to 4 bases, leaving 6 bases not matched to a gene. CDR3 DNA, as far as it was read: TGTGCCAGCAGCTCCTCGACAGGGGGCAGCTATGGC. It specifies CASSSSTGGSYG. The full CDR3 reads CASSSSTGGSYGYTF.

This clone came up many times. The read ends 3 residues shy of where the CDR3 ends; the end is completed using the germline J gene. The chain links TRBV18 to TRBJ1-5, with 7 bases aligning to TRBD1. The V gene end was trimmed by 2 bases and the J gene end by 7 bases; junction bases not matched to a gene: 11. Germline lookup yields CDR1 KGHSH and CDR2 LQKENI. The CDR3 totals 16 residues. The sequenced part of the CDR3 DNA is TGTGCCAGCTCACCAAATCCAGGGACAGTTGGACAGCCC. It specifies CASSPNPGTVGQP. The whole CDR3 protein reads CASSPNPGTVGQPQHF. The whole variable domain, remainder taken from reference TRBV18 and TRBJ1-5, is NAGVMQNPRHLVRRRGQEARLRCSPMKGHSHVYWYRQLPEEGLKFMVYLQKENIIDESGMPKERFSAEFPKEGPSILRIQQVVRGDSAAYFCASSPNPGTVGQPQHFGDGTRLSIL.

This clone was observed many times. The read finishes 3 residues shy of the CDR3 end, and the germline J gene is used to complete it. V and J are TRBV5-1 and TRBJ2-2; D might be TRBD1 or TRBD2, each matching 6 bases. Per the germline V gene, CDR1 is SGHRS and CDR2 is YFSETQ. This CDR3 has 15 amino acids. Trimming took off 3 bases at V and 8 bases at J, with 17 bases between the two ends. The CDR3 here is CASSSSTGRRGELFF. The covered CDR3 bases are TGCGCCAGCAGCTCATCAACAGGGAGGCGAGGGGAG. The full variable domain, rest sourced from reference TRBV5-1 and TRBJ2-2, is KAGVTQTPRYLIKTRGQQVTLSCSPISGHRSVSWYQQTPGQGLQFLFEYFSETQRNKGNFPGRFSGRQFSNSRSEMNVSTLELGDSALYLCASSSSTGRRGELFFGEGSRLTVL.

There are many counts of this clone. The CDR3 end lies 3 residues beyond the end of the read and is filled in from the germline J gene. The chain recombines TRBV5-4 with TRBJ2-5; D perhaps matches TRBD2 (7 bases). CDR1 is SGHNT, CDR2 YYREEE, per germline (reference sequence). V was cut by 2 bases and J by 5 bases, with 13 bases left in between. The CDR3 runs to 14 residues. The CDR3 here is CASSFRGALETQYF. The CDR3 bases that were read are TGTGCCAGCAGCTTTCGGGGGGCATTGGAGACC. Filled out from reference TRBV5-4 and TRBJ2-5, the complete variable domain reads ETGVTQSPTHLIKTRGQQVTLRCSSQSGHNTVSWYQQALGQGPQFIFQYYREEENGRGNFPPRFSGLQFPNYSSELNVNALELDDSALYLCASSFRGALETQYFGPGTRLLVL.

In its sample, this clone was seen many times. The read ends 3 residues early relative to the CDR3; the germline J gene fills the gap. The chain links TRBV29-1 to TRBJ1-1; weak D call: TRBD1 (6 bases). Trimming left V 6 bases short and J 2 bases short, with 16 bases between. This CDR3 spans 14 amino acids. Germline V lookup: CDR1 SQVTM, CDR2 ANQGSEA. The CDR3 loop is CSVGTGSRNTEAFF. The CDR3 bases that were read are TGCAGCGTGGGAACAGGGTCGAGAAACACTGAA.

This clone was seen at least ten times. Read data end 3 residues before the CDR3 end; the end is taken from the germline J gene. The chain uses TRBV19 and TRBJ1-1; no clear D. There are 13 residues in the CDR3. V dropped 2 bases and J dropped 1 base, with 5 bases sitting between them. Germline V gives CDR1 LNHDA, CDR2 SQIVND (reference sequence). CDR3 residues: CASSISRNTEAFF. The part of the CDR3 DNA that was read is TGTGCCAGTAGTATATCCAGGAACACTGAA. Filled out from reference TRBV19 and TRBJ1-1, the complete variable domain reads DGGITQSPKYLFRKEGQNVTLSCEQNLNHDAMYWYRQDPGQGLRLIYYSQIVNDFQKGDIAEGYSVSREKKESFPLTVTSAQKNPTAFYLCASSISRNTEAFFGQGTRLTVV.

This clone was found many times. The CDR3 is cut off 3 residues early in the read; its end comes from the germline J gene. The rearrangement joins TRBV7-2 to TRBJ2-4; 7 bases line up with TRBD1. There are 15 residues in the CDR3. The junction had 8 bases not matched to a gene; V was cut back by 6 bases and J by 3 bases. Germline V gives CDR1 SGHTA, CDR2 FQGNSA. The DNA read from the CDR3 is TGTGCCAGCAGGCCAGGGGGTTCGGGCAAAAACATT. Translation gives CASRPGGSGKNI. The CDR3 as a whole reads CASRPGGSGKNIQYF. The whole variable domain, remainder taken from reference TRBV7-2 and TRBJ2-4, is GAGVSQSPSNKVTEKGKDVELRCDPISGHTALYWYRQSLGQGLEFLIYFQGNSAPDKSGLPSDRFSAERTGGSVSTLTIQRTQQEDSAVYLCASRPGGSGKNIQYFGAGTRLSVL.